The rows below give T cell receptor beta chains drawn from one sample of a study of cytomegalovirus exposure and HLA in healthy donors. Here immunoSEQ multiplex PCR was the method, and the copy in TCRdb shows in-frame clones only, minus some. The table shows about 190,000 clones, with roughly 82% occurring only once. The sequencing sample was made of PBMCs. These receptors were obtained from a young man in good health and CMV-seropositive. Both conserved end residues are trimmed from each CDR3. D genes are given only for firm matches.

v_call	j_call	d_call	cdr3_aa
TRBV5-1	TRBJ1-3	.	ASSRETGNTIY
TRBV7-6	TRBJ2-2	.	ASSFGTGELF
TRBV27	TRBJ1-1	.	ASSPQGGGRTEAF
TRBV9	TRBJ2-1	TRBD2	ASSVGLAAGANEQF
TRBV28	TRBJ2-3	.	ASRFTGTGETQY
TRBV11-3	TRBJ1-3	.	ASSLGDSGNTIY
TRBV7-3	TRBJ2-7	TRBD2	ARSSERGSYEQY
TRBV2	TRBJ2-1	TRBD2	ASELGGLGNNEQF
TRBV29-1	TRBJ2-1	.	SAPGQGLGREGLAF
TRBV11-3	TRBJ2-1	.	ASSLSGSSEQF
TRBV7-3	TRBJ2-1	TRBD2	ASSLLLAGGDNEQF
TRBV6-6	TRBJ2-1	.	ASSYFGGAEQF
TRBV5-1	TRBJ2-7	TRBD1	ASRQGASYEQY
TRBV19	TRBJ2-7	TRBD1	ASSIGTGVDEQY